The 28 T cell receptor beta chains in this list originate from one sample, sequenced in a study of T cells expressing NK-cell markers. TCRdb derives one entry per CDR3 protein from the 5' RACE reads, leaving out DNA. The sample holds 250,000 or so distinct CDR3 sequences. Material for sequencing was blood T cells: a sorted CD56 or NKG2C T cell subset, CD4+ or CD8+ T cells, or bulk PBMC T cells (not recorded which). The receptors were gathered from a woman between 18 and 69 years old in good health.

The CDR3 loop reads CASSYSTPGLAGTYNEQFF. The rearrangement uses TRBV6-5 and TRBJ2-1; TCRdb picks TRBD2, but there is no DNA to check that call. CDR1 and CDR2 from the germline V gene are MNHEY and SVGAGI. The CDR3 runs 19 residues.

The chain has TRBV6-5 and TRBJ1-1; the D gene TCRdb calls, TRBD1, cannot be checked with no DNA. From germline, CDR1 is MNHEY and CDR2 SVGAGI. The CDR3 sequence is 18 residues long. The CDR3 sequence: CASSYPWQGVLMNTEAFF.

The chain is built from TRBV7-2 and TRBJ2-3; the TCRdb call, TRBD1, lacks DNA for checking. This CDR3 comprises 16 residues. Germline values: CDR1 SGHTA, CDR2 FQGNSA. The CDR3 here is CASSLRLAGVTDTQYF.

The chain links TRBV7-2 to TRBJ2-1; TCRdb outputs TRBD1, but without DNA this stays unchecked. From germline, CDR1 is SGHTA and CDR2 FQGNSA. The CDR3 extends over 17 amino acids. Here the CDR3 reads CASSPGTGGSSYNEQFF.

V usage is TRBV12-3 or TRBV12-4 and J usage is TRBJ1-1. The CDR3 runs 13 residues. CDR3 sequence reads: CASSFFQNTEAFF.

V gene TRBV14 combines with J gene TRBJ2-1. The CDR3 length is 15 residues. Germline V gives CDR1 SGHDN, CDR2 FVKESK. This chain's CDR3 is CASSHWGSSYNEQFF. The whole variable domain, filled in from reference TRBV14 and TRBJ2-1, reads EAGVTQFPSHSVIEKGQTVTLRCDPISGHDNLYWYRRVMGKEIKFLLHFVKESKQDESGMPNNRFLAERTGGTYSTLKVQPAELEDSGVYFCASSHWGSSYNEQFFGPGTRLTVL.

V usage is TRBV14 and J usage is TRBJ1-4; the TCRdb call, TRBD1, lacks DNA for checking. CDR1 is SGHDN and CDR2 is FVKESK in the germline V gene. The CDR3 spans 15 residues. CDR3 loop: CASSRPGTGLEKLFF.

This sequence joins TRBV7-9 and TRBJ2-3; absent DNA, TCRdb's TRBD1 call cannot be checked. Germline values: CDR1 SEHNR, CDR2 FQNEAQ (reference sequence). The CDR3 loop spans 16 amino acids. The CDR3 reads CASSPGQGGSTDTQYF.

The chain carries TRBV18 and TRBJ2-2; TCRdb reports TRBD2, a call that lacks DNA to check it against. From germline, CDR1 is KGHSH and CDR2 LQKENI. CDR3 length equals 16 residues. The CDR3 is CASSPTSGRRTGELFF.

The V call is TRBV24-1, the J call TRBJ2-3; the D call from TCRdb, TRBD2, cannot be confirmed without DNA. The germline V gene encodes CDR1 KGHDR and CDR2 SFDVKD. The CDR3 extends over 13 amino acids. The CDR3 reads CATSGSPRGTQYF.

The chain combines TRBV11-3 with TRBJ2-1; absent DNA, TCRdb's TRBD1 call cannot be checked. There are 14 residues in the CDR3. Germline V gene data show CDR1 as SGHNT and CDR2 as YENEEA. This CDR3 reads CASSRDGSEDEQFF.

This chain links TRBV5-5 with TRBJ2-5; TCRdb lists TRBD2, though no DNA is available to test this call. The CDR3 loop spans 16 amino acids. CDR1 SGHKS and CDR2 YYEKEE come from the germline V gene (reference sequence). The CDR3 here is CASSSGLAGIIETQYF.

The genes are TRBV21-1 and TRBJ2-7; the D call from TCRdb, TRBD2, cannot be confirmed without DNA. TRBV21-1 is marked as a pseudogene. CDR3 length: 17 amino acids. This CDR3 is CASSSRTSGRLLYEQYF.

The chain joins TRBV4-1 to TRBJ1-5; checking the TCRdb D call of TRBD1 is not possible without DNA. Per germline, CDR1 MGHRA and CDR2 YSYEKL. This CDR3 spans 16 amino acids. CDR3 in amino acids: CASSPGTGVSNQPQHF.

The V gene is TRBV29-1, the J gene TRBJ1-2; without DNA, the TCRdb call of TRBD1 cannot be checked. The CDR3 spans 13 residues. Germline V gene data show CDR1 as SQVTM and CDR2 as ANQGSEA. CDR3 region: CSVEGRGEYGYTF.

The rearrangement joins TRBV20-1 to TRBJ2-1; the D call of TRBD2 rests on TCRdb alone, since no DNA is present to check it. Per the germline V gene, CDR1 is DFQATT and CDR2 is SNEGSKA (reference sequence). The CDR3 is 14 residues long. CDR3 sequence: CSAPPQAPPTSHPF.

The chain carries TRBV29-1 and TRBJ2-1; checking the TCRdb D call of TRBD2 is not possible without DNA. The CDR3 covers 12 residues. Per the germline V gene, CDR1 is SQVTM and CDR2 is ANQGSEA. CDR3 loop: CSAGLAGDEQFF.

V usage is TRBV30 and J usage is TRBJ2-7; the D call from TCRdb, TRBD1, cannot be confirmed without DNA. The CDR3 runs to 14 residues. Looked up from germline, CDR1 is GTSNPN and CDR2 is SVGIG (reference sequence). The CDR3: CAWGGGSRPAEQYF.

CDR3 protein: CASSYSTGSQPQHF. The chain combines TRBV6-5 with TRBJ1-5; TCRdb returns TRBD1, unconfirmable since there is no DNA. The CDR3 has 14 residues. Germline-derived CDR1 and CDR2 are MNHEY and SVGAGI.

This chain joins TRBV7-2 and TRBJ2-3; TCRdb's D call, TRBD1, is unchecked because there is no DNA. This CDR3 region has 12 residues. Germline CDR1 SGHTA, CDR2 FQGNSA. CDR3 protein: CASSPGGDTQYF.

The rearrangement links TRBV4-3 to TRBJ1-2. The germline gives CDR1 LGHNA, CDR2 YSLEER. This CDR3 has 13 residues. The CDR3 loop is CASSQSDSAGYTF.

CDR3 region: CASSNRGNTGELFF. The chain is built from TRBV12-3 or TRBV12-4 and TRBJ2-2; the D call of TRBD1 rests on TCRdb alone, since no DNA is present to check it. CDR3 length: 14 amino acids.

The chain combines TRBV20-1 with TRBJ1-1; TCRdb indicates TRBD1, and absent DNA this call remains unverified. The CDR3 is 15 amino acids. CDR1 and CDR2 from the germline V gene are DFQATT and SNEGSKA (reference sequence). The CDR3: CSARDPQGRGTEAFF.

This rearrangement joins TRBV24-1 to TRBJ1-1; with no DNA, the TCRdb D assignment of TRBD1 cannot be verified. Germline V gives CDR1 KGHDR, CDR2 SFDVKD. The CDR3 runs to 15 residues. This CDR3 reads CATSDLDRGKAEAFF.

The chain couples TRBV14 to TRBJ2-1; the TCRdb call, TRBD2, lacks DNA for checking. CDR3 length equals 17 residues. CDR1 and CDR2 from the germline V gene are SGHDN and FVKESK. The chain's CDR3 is CASSQDRETSGRVLQFF.

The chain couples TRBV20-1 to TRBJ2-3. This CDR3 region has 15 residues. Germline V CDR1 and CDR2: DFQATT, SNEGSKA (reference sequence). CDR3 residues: CSASSGRSGTDTQYF.

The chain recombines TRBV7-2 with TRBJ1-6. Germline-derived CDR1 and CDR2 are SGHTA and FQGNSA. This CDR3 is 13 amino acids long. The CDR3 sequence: CASSLGRSSPLHF.

The CDR3 sequence: CSARVPAYEQYF. This sequence joins TRBV20-1 and TRBJ2-7. Germline-derived CDR1 and CDR2 are DFQATT and SNEGSKA (reference sequence). The CDR3 totals 12 residues.